The T cell receptor (beta chain) under discussion was sequenced for a study of blood T cells in healthy people across ages. Germline V gene sequence: CDR1 LGHNA, CDR2 YNFKEQ. The CDR3 is 16 residues long. V trimming: 4 bases; J trimming: 1 base; junction bases outside the gene matches: 9. Approximately 9.1 milliliters was the volume of peripheral blood drawn from each donor. Researchers isolated at least 6.5 million PBMCs per sample. The extraction recovered at least 5.5 micrograms of total RNA per sample. A second PCR, run for roughly 7 to 12 cycles, used a sample-barcoded 5' primer plus a J-beta primer mix. TCRdb re-called the 5' RACE reads with MiXCR, one entry per CDR3 protein. Of about 780,000 distinct CDR3 sequences listed, around half are singletons.

The rearrangement links TRBV4-2 to TRBJ2-7; 8 bases match TRBD2. The clonotype was recovered from an elderly man in good health. Material for sequencing was blood. CDR3 DNA: TGTGCCAGCAGCCCTTCTACGGGAGGGTTGTCCTACGAGCAGTACTTC. It translates to CASSPSTGGLSYEQYF.